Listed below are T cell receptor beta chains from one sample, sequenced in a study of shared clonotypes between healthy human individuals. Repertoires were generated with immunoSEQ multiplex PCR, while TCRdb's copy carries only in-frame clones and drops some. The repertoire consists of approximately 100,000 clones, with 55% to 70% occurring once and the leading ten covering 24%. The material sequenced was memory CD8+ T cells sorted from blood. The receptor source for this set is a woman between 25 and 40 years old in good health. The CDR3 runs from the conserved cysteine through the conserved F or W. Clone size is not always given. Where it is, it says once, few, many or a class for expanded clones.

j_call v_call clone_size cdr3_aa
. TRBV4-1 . CASSQRDQAYEQYF
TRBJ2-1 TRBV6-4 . CASSARSGAGYNEQFF
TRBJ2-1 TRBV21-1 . CASSKDVKEQFF
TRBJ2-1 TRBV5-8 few CAVRTWSEQFF
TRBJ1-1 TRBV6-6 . CASSSSGTYTEAFF
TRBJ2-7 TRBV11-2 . CASSQTSGSPRAF
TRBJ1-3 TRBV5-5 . CASSFQGAGNTIYF
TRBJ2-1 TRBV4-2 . CASSPLAGNENEQFF
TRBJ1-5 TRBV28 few CASSLPQDGNQPQHF
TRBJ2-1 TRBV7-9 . CASSLAAGTQGEQFF
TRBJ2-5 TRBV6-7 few CASNLTGEETSALGGDF
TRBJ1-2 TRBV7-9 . CASSVMSGSYSRGYTF
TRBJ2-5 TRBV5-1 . CASSPGGSSPGETQYF
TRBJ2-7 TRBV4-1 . CASSQGLGYEQYF
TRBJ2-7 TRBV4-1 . CASSQVTGTSGEPTYEQYF
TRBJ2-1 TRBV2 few CASRSGSGPYNEQFF
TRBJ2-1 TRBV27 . CASSATRARQFF
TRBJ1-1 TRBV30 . CAWSIPKMNTEAFF
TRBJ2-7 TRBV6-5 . CASSYAATYEQYF
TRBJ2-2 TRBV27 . CASSLEARVSTGELFF
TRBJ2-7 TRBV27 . CASSQGASGYEQYF
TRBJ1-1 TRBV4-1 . CASSQVRGAPLAFF
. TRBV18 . CASSLQGFEQYF
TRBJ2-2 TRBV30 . CAWSPGSGGPDAGELFF
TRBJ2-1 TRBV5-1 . CASSKSGTSVSEQFF
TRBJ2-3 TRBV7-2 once CASSLAPGTQYF
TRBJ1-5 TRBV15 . CATSRDEQGGHQPQHF
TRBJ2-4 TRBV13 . CASSEASGNQYF
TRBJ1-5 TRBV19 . CASSIAWSGGNQPQHF
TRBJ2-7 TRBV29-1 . CSVNTVQGTEQYF
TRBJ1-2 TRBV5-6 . CASSFNLGNYGYTF
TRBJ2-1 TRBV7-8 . CASSLVEEQFF
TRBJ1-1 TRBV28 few CASSPGQGSLGAFF
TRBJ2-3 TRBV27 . CASSLGVPTGLGTDTQYF
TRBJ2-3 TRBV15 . CATSRERAGGPMADTQYF
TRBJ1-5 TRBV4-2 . CASSGTGNGQPQHF
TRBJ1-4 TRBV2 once CASRAGQGFNEKLFF
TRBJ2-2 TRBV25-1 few CASSESASTGELFF
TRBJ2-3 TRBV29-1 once CSVGGGRVPDTQYF
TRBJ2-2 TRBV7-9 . CASSLAQSLNTGELFF
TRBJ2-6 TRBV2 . CASSAYEPGANVLTF
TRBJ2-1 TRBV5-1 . CASSSLAGSYNEQFF
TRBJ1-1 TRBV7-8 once CASSIPRGEWGYMNTEAFF
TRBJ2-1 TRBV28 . CASSLNPQSLFF
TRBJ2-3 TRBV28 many CASSEIGTSGRAGYTTQYF
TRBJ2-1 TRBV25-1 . CASSESSGGAYNEQFF
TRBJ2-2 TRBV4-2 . CASSPFKREDTGELFF
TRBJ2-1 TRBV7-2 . CASGPARRGNYNEQFF
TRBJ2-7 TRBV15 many CATSRDLAGAFYEQYF
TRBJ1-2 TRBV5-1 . CASSPGHRLRGYTF
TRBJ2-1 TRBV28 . CASSLVPRLAGYNEQFF
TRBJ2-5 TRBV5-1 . CASSLGGDLKTQYF
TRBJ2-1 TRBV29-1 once CSVEAGRGTGSYNEQFF
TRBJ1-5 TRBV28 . CASSPGWSQHF
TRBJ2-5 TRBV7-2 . CASSYQGVETQYF
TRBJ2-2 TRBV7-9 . CASSRNLGARELFF
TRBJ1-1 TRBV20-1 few CSAIRQHEAFF
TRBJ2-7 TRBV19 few CASSPLGTGGQEQYF
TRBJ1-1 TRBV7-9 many CASSPPRGRLNTEAFF
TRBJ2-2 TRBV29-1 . CSGFRENTGELFF